The clone carrying this T cell receptor beta chain was seen only a few times. As yet, its antigen is unknown. The data are from a study of T cells after yellow fever vaccination. The study, taken as a whole, reports: Abundant clonotypes from the bulk population could get into FACS-sorted repertoires as contaminants. Reappearance after the booster was seen for most primary-vaccination clones, at 95% to 96% CD4 and 80% to 90% CD8. Peak timing came faster in the weaker secondary response, day 5 versus 15.

TCRdb ran MiXCR on the 5' RACE reads and lists one entry per CDR3 protein. Of about 330,000 distinct CDR3 sequences listed, roughly 8.4% are singletons. CDR3 size: 13 residues. V lost 6 bases and J lost 3, with 9 bases in between. Germline V gene data show CDR1 as MNHNS and CDR2 as SASEGT. The chain recombines TRBV6-1 with TRBJ2-1; no definite D call. The source was PBMCs, collected approximately 40 days after the first yellow fever vaccination. This receptor was taken from a man younger than 35 who received the YFV17D yellow fever vaccine. The CDR3 loop is CASRLSDYNEQFF. The CDR3 nucleotides read TGTGCCAGCAGGCTCTCAGACTACAATGAGCAGTTCTTC.